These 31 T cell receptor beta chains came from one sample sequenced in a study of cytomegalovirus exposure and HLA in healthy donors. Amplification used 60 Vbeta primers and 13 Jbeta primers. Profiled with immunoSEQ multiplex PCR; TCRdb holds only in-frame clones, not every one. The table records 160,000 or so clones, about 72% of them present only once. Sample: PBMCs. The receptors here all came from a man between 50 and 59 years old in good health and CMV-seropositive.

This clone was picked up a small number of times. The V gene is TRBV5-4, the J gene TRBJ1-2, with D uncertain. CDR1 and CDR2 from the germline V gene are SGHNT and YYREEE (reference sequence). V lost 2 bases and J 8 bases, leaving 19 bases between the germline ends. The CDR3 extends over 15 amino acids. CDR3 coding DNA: TGTGCCAGCAGCTTTGATTTGGACGGGGTCGGGGGCTACACCTTC. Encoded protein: CASSFDLDGVGGYTF.

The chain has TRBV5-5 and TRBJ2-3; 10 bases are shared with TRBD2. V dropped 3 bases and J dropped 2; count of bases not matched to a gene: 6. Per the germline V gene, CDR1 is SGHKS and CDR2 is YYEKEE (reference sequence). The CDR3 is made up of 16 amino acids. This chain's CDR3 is CASSSLAGGNTDTQYF. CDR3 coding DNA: TGTGCCAGCAGCTCGTTAGCGGGGGGAAACACAGATACGCAGTATTTT.

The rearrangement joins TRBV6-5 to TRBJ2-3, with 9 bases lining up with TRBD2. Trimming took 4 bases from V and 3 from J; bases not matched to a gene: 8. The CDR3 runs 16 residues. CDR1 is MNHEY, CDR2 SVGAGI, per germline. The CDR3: CASSLLAGFTTDTQYF. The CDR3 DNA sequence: TGTGCCAGCAGTTTGCTAGCGGGGTTCACAACAGATACGCAGTATTTT.

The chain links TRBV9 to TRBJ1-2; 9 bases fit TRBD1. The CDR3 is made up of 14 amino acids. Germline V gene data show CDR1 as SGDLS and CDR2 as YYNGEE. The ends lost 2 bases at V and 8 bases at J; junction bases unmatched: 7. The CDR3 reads CASSVGTGLGGYTF. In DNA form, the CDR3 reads TGTGCCAGCAGCGTTGGGACAGGGTTAGGGGGCTACACCTTC.

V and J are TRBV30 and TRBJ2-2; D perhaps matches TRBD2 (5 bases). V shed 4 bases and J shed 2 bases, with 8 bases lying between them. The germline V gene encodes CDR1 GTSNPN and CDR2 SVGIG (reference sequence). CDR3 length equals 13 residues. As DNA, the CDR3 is TGTGCCTGGATGGAGGCCAACACCGGGGAGCTGTTTTTT. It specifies CAWMEANTGELFF.

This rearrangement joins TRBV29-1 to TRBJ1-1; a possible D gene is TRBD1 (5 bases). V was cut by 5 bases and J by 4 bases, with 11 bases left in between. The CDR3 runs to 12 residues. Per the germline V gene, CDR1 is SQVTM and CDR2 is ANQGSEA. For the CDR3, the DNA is TGCAGCGTTCGGACGACAGTCACTGAAGCTTTCTTT. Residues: CSVRTTVTEAFF.

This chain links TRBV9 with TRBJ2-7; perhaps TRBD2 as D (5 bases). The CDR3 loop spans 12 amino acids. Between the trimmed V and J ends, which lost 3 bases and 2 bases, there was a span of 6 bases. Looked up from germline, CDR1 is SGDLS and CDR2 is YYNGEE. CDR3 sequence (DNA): TGTGCCAGCAGCGCCGGGACCTACGAGCAGTACTTC. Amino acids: CASSAGTYEQYF.

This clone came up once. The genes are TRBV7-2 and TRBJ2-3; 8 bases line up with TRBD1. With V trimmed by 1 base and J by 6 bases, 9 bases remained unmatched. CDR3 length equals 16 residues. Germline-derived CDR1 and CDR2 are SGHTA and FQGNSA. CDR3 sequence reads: CASSLGHYNRGDTQYF. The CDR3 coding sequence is TGTGCCAGCAGCTTAGGCCACTACAACAGGGGGGATACGCAGTATTTT.

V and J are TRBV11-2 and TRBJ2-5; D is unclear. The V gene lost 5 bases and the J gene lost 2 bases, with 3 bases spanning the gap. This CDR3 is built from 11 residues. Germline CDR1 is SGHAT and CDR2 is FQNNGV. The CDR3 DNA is TGTGCCAGCAGCCCACAAGAGACCCAGTACTTC. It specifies CASSPQETQYF.

The CDR3 DNA reads TGTGCCAGCAGCCCCCCTAGCGGGGGGGCAGCAGATACGCAGTATTTT. Its translation is CASSPPSGGAADTQYF. V and J are TRBV5-5 and TRBJ2-3; TRBD2 matches at 12 bases. Per germline, CDR1 SGHKS and CDR2 YYEKEE (reference sequence). The V segment lost 4 bases and the J segment 4 bases; nucleotides outside the gene matches: 7. This CDR3 comprises 16 residues.

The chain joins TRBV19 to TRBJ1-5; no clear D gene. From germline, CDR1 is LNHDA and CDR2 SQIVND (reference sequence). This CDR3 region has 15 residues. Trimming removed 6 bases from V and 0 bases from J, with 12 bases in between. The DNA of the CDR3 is TGTGCCAGTAGCTTAGCCGGGTATAGCAATCAGCCCCAGCATTTT. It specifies CASSLAGYSNQPQHF.

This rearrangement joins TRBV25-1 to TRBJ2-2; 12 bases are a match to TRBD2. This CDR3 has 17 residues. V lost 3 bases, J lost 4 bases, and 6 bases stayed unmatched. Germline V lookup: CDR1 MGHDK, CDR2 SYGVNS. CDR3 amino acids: CASSEPGLAGITGELFF. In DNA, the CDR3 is TGTGCCAGCAGTGAGCCGGGACTAGCGGGTATCACCGGGGAGCTGTTTTTT.

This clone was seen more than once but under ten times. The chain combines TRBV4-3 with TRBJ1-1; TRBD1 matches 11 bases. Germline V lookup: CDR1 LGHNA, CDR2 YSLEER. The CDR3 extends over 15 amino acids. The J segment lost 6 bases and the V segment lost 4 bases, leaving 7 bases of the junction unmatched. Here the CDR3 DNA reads TGCGCCAGCAGCCTAGGGACAGGGGGTCTCCCTGAAGCTTTCTTT. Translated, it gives CASSLGTGGLPEAFF.

The CDR3 protein is CASSPYRGTKNIQYF. The CDR3, as DNA: TGTGCCAGCAGTCCATACAGGGGGACCAAAAACATTCAGTACTTC. The rearrangement joins TRBV28 to TRBJ2-4; 8 nucleotides align to TRBD1. This CDR3 contains 15 residues. With 5 bases clipped from V and 2 bases from J, the junction kept 5 bases outside the gene matches. CDR1 is MDHEN, CDR2 SYDVKM, per germline.

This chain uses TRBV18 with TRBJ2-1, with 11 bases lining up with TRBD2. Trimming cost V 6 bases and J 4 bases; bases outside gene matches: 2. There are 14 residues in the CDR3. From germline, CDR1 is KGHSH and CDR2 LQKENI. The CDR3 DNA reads TGTGCCAGCTCTCTAGCGGGGGGATACAATGAGCAGTTCTTC. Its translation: CASSLAGGYNEQFF.

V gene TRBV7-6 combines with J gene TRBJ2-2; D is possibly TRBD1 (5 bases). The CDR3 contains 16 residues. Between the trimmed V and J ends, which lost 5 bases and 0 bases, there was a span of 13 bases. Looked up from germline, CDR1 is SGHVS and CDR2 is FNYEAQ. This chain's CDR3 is CASSPGFSANTGELFF. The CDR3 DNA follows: TGTGCCAGCAGCCCAGGGTTTTCCGCGAACACCGGGGAGCTGTTTTTT. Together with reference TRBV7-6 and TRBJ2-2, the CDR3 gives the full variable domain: GAGVSQSPRYKVTKRGQDVALRCDPISGHVSLYWYRQALGQGPEFLTYFNYEAQQDKSGLPNDRFSAERPEGSISTLTIQRTEQRDSAMYRCASSPGFSANTGELFFGEGSRLTVL.

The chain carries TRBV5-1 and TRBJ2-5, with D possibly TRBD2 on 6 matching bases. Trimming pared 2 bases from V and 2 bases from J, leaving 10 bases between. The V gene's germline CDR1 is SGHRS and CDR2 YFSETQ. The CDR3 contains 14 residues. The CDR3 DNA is TGCGCCAGCAGCTTTCTTAGCGGTCAAGAGACCCAGTACTTC. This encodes CASSFLSGQETQYF.

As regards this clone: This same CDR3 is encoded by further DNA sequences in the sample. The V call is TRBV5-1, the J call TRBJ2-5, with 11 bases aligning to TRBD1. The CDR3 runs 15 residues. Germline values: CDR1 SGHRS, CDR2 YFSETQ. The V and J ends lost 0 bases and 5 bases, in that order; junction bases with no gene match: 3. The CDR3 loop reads CASSLGTGGGETQYF. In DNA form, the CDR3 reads TGCGCCAGCAGCTTGGGGACAGGGGGCGGGGAGACCCAGTACTTC.

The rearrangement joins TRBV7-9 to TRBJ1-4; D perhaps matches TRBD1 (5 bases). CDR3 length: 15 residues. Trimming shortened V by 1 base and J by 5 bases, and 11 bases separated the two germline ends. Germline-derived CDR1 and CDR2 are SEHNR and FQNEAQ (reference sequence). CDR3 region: CASSLGPGGNEKLFF. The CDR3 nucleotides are TGTGCCAGCAGCTTAGGGCCTGGGGGGAATGAAAAACTGTTTTTT.

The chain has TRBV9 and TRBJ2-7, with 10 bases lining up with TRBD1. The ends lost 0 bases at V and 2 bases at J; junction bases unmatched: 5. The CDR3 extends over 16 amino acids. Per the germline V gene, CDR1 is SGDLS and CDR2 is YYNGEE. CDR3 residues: CASSVAPTGGTYEQYF. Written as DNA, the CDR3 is TGTGCCAGCAGCGTAGCTCCGACAGGGGGCACCTACGAGCAGTACTTC.

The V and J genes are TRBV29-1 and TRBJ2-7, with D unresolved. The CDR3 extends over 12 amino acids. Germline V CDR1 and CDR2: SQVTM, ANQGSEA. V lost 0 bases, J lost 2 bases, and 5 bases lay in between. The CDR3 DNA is TGCAGCGTTGAAGATGGCACCTACGAGCAGTACTTC. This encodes CSVEDGTYEQYF.

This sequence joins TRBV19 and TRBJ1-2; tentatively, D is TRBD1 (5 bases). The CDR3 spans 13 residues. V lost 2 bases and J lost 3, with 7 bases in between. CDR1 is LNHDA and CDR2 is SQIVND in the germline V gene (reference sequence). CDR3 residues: CASSIWGDYGYTF. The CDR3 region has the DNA TGTGCCAGTAGTATATGGGGGGACTATGGCTACACCTTC.

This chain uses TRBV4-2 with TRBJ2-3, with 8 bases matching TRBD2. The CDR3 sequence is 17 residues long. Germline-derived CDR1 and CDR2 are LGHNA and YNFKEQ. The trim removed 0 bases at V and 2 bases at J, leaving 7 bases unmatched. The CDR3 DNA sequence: TGTGCCAGCAGCCAAGACGGCGGGGGGCTCAACACAGATACGCAGTATTTT. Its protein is CASSQDGGGLNTDTQYF.

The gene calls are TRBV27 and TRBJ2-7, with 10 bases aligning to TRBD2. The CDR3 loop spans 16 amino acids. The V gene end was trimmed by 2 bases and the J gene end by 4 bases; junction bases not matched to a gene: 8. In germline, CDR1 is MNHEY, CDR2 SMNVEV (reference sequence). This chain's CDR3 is CASSLGAAGGAYEQYF. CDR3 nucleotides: TGTGCCAGCAGTTTAGGAGCAGCGGGGGGGGCTTACGAGCAGTACTTC.

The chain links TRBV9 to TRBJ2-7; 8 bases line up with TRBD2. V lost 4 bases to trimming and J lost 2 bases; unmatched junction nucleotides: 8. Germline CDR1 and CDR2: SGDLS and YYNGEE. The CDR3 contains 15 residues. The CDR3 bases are TGTGCCAGCAGCCCCGAGGGGACTAGGCCCTACGAGCAGTACTTC. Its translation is CASSPEGTRPYEQYF. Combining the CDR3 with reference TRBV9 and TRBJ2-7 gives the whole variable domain DSGVTQTPKHLITATGQRVTLRCSPRSGDLSVYWYQQSLDQGLQFLIQYYNGEERAKGNILERFSAQQFPDLHSELNLSSLELGDSALYFCASSPEGTRPYEQYFGPGTRLTVT.

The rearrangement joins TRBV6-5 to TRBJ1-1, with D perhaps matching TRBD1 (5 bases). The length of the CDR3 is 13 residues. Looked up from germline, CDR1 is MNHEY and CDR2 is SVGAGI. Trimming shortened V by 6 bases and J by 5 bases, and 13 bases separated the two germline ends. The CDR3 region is CASRGRVGTEAFF. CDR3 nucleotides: TGTGCCAGCAGAGGCAGGGTTGGTACTGAAGCTTTCTTT.

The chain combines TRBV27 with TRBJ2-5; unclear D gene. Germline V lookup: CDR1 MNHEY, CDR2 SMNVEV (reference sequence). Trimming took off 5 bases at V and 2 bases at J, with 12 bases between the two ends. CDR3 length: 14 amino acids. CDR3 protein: CASSRRLLQETQYF. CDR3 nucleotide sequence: TGTGCCAGCAGTCGCAGGTTGCTTCAAGAGACCCAGTACTTC.

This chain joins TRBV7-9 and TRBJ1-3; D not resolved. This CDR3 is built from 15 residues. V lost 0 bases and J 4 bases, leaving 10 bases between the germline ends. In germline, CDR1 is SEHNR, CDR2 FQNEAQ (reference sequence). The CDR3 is CASSLAPTQGNTIYF. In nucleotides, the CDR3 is TGTGCCAGCAGCTTAGCGCCCACACAAGGAAACACCATATATTTT. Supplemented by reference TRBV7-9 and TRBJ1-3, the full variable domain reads DTGVSQNPRHKITKRGQNVTFRCDPISEHNRLYWYRQTLGQGPEFLTYFQNEAQLEKSRLLSDRFSAERPKGSFSTLEIQRTEQGDSAMYLCASSLAPTQGNTIYFGEGSWLTVV.

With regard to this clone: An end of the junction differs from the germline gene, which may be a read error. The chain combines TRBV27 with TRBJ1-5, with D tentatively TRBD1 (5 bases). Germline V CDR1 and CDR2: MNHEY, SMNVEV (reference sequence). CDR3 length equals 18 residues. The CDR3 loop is CASSPKAREGRVAQSQHF. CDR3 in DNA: TGTGCCAGCAGTCCCAAGGCCCGGGAGGGGCGCGTAGCTCAGTCCCAGCATTTT.

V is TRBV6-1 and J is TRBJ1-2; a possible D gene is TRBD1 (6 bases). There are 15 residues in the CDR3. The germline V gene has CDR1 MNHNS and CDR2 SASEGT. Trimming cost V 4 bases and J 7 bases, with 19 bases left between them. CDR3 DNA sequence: TGTGCCAGCAGTGCCTCGGCAGGGGTATTGCGTGGCTACACCTTC. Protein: CASSASAGVLRGYTF.

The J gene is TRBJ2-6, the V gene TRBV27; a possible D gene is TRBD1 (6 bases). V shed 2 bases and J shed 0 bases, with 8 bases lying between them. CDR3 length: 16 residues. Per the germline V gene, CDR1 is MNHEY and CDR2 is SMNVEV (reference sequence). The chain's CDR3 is CASSLNRVSGANVLTF. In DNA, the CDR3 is TGTGCCAGCAGTTTAAACAGGGTCTCTGGGGCCAACGTCCTGACTTTC.